This T cell receptor beta chain was sequenced in a study of graft-versus-host responses after intestinal transplantation (dated by TCRdb to about 2021). With regard to the full study: The transplants that recipients received were multivisceral, liver-intestinal, or isolated intestinal. To identify alloreactive clones, pre-transplant mixed lymphocyte reaction products were sequenced and then compared with unstimulated pre-transplant donor and recipient T cells. Donor T cell macrochimerism was defined as a peak of at least 4% donor T cells among recipient peripheral blood mononuclear cells. Every recipient was given anti-thymocyte globulin induction, then maintenance tacrolimus and steroids for roughly 3 years. A cohort of 24 intestinal transplant recipients, including one retransplant, was enrolled, and a few patients lacking pretransplant specimens were excluded. After intestinal transplantation, graft-versus-host and host-versus-graft alloreactive T cell clones were followed in the graft, circulation and bone marrow using bulk TCR-beta CDR3 sequencing. Samples from a few later patients were sequenced in-house on an Illumina MiSeq with MiXCR processing rather than by the commercial service.

CDR1 is given as SGHDT and CDR2 as YYEEEE, both from the germline V gene. V loses 0 bases of germline sequence and J loses 9 bases, and the interval between the two ends is 16 bases. There are 15 amino acids in the CDR3, from cysteine to phenylalanine inclusive. Of the read, only the CDR3 DNA is kept; its 45 bases are in frame from base 1. Broader findings and caveats from the paper: GvH clones were detected in recipient bone marrow, and some of these GvH clones were observed earlier in ileal mucosa or blood, consistent with an intestinal mucosal origin. Patients with donor T cell macrochimerism had high GvH to HvG T cell clonal ratios in their allografts. Conclusions were limited by the relatively low number and heterogeneity of intestinal transplant patients. Early after transplant, peak levels of circulating GvH clones were associated with declines in HvG clones.

Library preparation was by the immunoSEQ multiplex PCR assay. For most patients, high-throughput TCR-beta CDR3 sequencing of genomic DNA was performed by Adaptive Biotechnologies. In the original analysis: TCR sequencing data for over 15 patients were retrieved from Adaptive's ImmunoSEQ software; a few other patients were processed with MiXCR and VDJtools. CDR3 nucleotide sequences shared by donor and recipient were removed because the origin of these sequences could not be assigned. To count as alloreactive, a clone needed at least 2-fold expansion over unstimulated cells and a minimum CFSE-low frequency of 0.002% (template counts) or 0.001% (read counts). Mappable clones were those detected in sequenced pre-transplant spleen, lymph node, or MLR CFSE-low populations of the donor or recipient. Cumulative frequency of alloreactive clones was calculated as a percentage of all sequences weighted by copy number. Not all clones reach the TCRdb copy of this immuneACCESS table, which keeps in-frame sequences only. Checked studies attribute under half of the gap to unresolved V genes and leave the rest unexplained. V, J and clone size are those of that table, while D and trimming were read from the DNA. This sample lists tens of thousands of clones; approximately 94% were detected once. The biggest ten clones account for about 0.52% of the sample.

Blood samples were collected up to 4 times in the first month after transplant and then at least monthly when available. To note about this clone: Its antigen is still unknown. Base qualities are not recorded, but no much larger clone differs from it by a single base.

The rearranged chain carries TRBV5-6 and TRBJ2-1; the D segment cannot be called with confidence. This clonotype was sampled from a human patient who received an intestinal transplant, so some T cells may come from the graft donor. Sequences were derived from PBMCs, sampled 156 days after intestinal transplant. The CDR3 reads CASSLVNYRLGEQFF. The DNA reads TGTGCCAGCAGCTTGGTAAACTATAGGTTGGGTGAGCAGTTCTTC.